Included here is one T cell receptor beta chain sequence, with context. What it binds is unknown. Profiled with immunoSEQ multiplex PCR; TCRdb holds only in-frame clones, not every one. The sample yields tens of thousands of clones, 81% seen once. This specimen comes from a study of radiation and T cells in renal cell carcinoma. Time point reported: blood 4 weeks post-SBRT, at nephrectomy. Treatment reported: 15 Gy SBRT to primary tumor, nephrectomy 4 weeks later. Nephrectomy followed 15 Gy stereotactic body radiation by 4 weeks. Radiation-treated patients gave blood at baseline, week 2 and week 4. The CDR3 extends over 14 amino acids. The V gene's germline CDR1 is SNHLY and CDR2 FYNNEI. J gave up 3 bases and V 6 bases, and 5 bases lay outside the gene matches. Study results and limitations: From baseline, blood top tumor clonotypes peaked at 2 weeks post-radiation.

The chain recombines TRBV2 with TRBJ1-1; TRBD1 matches 9 bases. This TCR was recovered from a man in his sixties with renal cell carcinoma. The sample consisted of blood, taken from a patient whose treatment included radiotherapy and nephrectomy. CDR3 in DNA: TGTGCCAGCAGCGCTGACAGGGGGTACACTGAAGCTTTCTTT. Amino acids: CASSADRGYTEAFF.